These 3 T cell receptor delta chains share one sample of origin, sequenced in a study of Vδ1+ human thymocytes. Study-wide findings and caveats: Thymic TRG and TRD repertoires appeared highly polyclonal, with Gaussian CDR3 length distributions.

Extracted RNA was reverse transcribed into cDNA. The CDR3 regions were amplified by multiplex PCR from V-gene primers to a constant-region primer. TCRdb processed the multiplex PCR reads again with the CATT caller. This table has about 55,000 delta-chain clones, roughly 15% appearing once. These receptors are not linked to any known antigen. Material: Vdelta1+ gamma-delta thymocytes from the thymus. Subset reported: FACS-sorted CD3+ TCRalphabeta- TCRVdelta1+ TCRVdelta2- thymocytes. Every receptor here comes from a boy under two years old who had congenital heart surgery.

This clone has just a few counts. The genes are TRDV1 and TRDJ2; TRDD3 aligns across 13 bases. The ends lost 2 bases at V and 4 bases at J; junction bases unmatched: 22. The CDR3 runs 23 residues. Germline assignment: CDR1 TSWWSYY and CDR2 QGS. CDR3 sequence: CALGEGPTDWGIRGTEQTAQLFF. The CDR3 DNA reads as TGTGCTCTTGGGGAAGGTCCTACCGACTGGGGGATACGCGGTACTGAGCAGACAGCACAACTCTTCTTT.

The chain couples TRDV1 to TRDJ1; 9 bases match TRDD3. The V and J ends lost 3 bases and 8 bases, in that order; junction bases with no gene match: 22. The CDR3 length is 19 residues. CDR1 is TSWWSYY and CDR2 is QGS in the germline V gene. In DNA, the CDR3 is TGTGCTCTTGGGGATTGGCCTTCCCCTCATACTGGGGGACCAGCCAAACTCATCTTT. Protein product: CALGDWPSPHTGGPAKLIF.

The rearrangement uses TRDV1 and TRDJ1; no reliable D call. From germline, CDR1 is TSWWSYY and CDR2 QGS. CDR3 length: 17 amino acids. The V end lost 5 bases, the J end lost 0 bases, and 19 bases lay between the germline ends. The CDR3 DNA follows: TGTGCTCTTGGGCGATGTATAGGGTATCCGTACACCGATAAACTCATCTTT. As protein: CALGRCIGYPYTDKLIF.